The clone carrying this T cell receptor beta chain was seen more than once but under ten times. Its antigen is as yet unknown. These data are taken from a study of T cell repertoires in cytomegalovirus infection. About the study: An indication of both CMV infection and matching HLA type came from public TCR beta signatures.

In germline, CDR1 is MDHEN, CDR2 SYDVKM. CDR3 length: 20 amino acids. V was clipped by 3 bases and J by 1 base; unmatched bases: 16. Via MiXCR, TCRdb re-called the reads, giving one row per CDR3 protein. The data show a few hundred thousand distinct CDR3 sequences, approximately 40% seen once. The starting material was cultured PBMCs, obtained from culture after CMV antigen stimulation. The rearrangement uses TRBV28 and TRBJ1-5, with 9 positions matching TRBD1. This TCR was recovered from a human donor in good health (CMV status not recorded). Some clones in this sample may be carry-over from other donors' samples. CDR3 in amino acids: CASSFAPDRGTFSSNQPQHF. The CDR3 region has the DNA TGTGCCAGCAGTTTTGCCCCCGACAGGGGGACATTTTCGAGCAATCAGCCCCAGCATTTT. Filled out from reference TRBV28 and TRBJ1-5, the complete variable domain reads DVKVTQSSRYLVKRTGEKVFLECVQDMDHENMFWYRQDPGLGLRLIYFSYDVKMKEKGDIPEGYSVSREKKERFSLILESASTNQTSMYLCASSFAPDRGTFSSNQPQHFGDGTRLSIL.